This T cell receptor beta chain came from a study of T cell responses to AZD1222 COVID-19 vaccine. The method was immunoSEQ multiplex PCR; TCRdb's version includes in-frame clones alone and lacks a portion of them. The sample shows about 130,000 clones, 80% to 95% of them seen only once. The CDR3 length is 16 residues. Germline CDR1 reads MNHEY; CDR2 reads SVGAGI. V dropped 4 bases and J dropped 4; count of bases not matched to a gene: 11. This sequence was found in an adult in good health. V usage is TRBV6-5 and J usage is TRBJ1-1; 8 nucleotides agree with TRBD1. This specimen consisted of peripheral blood, obtained on day 0 of AZD1222 vaccination. The CDR3 is CASSSADGQGGTEAFF. CDR3 nucleotides: TGTGCCAGCAGTTCTGCCGACGGACAGGGAGGCACTGAAGCTTTCTTT.